This T cell receptor (beta chain) derives from a study of blood T cell repertoires in COVID-19. Recruitment covered about 25 US areas and drew participants whose ages spanned roughly 18 to 95 years. Source study methods: Amplification from reference gene primers served as the basis for estimated nucleated cell counts. Sequencing used immunoSEQ multiplex PCR; TCRdb keeps in-frame clones, though not all of them. V and J calls and clone size are those listed in that table; D and trimming were worked out from the DNA. The sample holds under 400,000 clones, 80% to 90% seen once. CDR1 and CDR2 (germline): SGHVS, FQNEAQ. The V and J ends lost 5 bases and 6 bases respectively, with 5 bases between them. The CDR3 is 11 amino acids.

Sequencing was performed on PBMCs or T cells enriched from blood (not recorded which). The V gene is TRBV7-8, the J gene TRBJ1-3, with D uncertain. This TCR derives from a middle-aged woman with acute COVID-19. For the CDR3, the DNA is TGTGCCAGCAGCCTCGTAAACACCATATATTTT. Translating it yields CASSLVNTIYF. The whole variable domain, remainder taken from reference TRBV7-8 and TRBJ1-3, is GAGVSQSPRYKVAKRGQDVALRCDPISGHVSLFWYQQALGQGPEFLTYFQNEAQLDKSGLPSDRFFAERPEGSVSTLKIQRTQQEDSAVYLCASSLVNTIYFGEGSWLTVV.